This T cell receptor (beta chain) was captured in a study of blood T cell repertoires in COVID-19. This CDR3 is built from 14 residues. Germline CDR1 is SGHNT and CDR2 is YYREEE (reference sequence). Trimming cost V 3 bases and J 4 bases, with 12 bases left between them. Original processing notes: Quantification of nucleated cells was approximated via reference gene primer amplification. Method: immunoSEQ multiplex PCR; TCRdb's copy keeps in-frame clones and lacks some. D and trimming come from the DNA, and the V and J calls and clone size come from that table. Found here are over 200,000 clones, approximately 84% of them singletons; the top ten hold approximately 8.1%.

The chain has TRBV5-4 and TRBJ2-3, with D perhaps TRBD2 (6 bases). This TCR came from a woman between 50 and 59 years old with active or convalescent COVID-19. What was sequenced was peripheral blood. The DNA of the CDR3 is TGTGCCAGCAGCTGGGGGGAGCGGGCAGATACGCAGTATTTT. It is translated as CASSWGERADTQYF.